This TCR beta chain was documented in a study of shared clonotypes between healthy human individuals. About the research overall: The donors, two women and three men, were aged 18 to 49.

This CDR3 contains 16 residues. Deletions cut 5 bases from V and 0 bases from J, with 16 bases between. Germline V gene lookup returns CDR1 SGHRS and CDR2 YFSETQ. Using immunoSEQ multiplex PCR, the repertoire was profiled, and TCRdb retains in-frame clones only, with some absent. The data hold approximately 1.5 million clones, with 97% to 99% observed a single time. The receptor's source is a young man in good health. The sequencing sample was made of naive CD4+ T cells sorted from blood. Sample subset: CD45RA+ positively selected. This chain joins TRBV5-1 and TRBJ2-3; no firm D call. CDR3 sequence (DNA): TGCGCCAGCAGTTATACAGAGAGCGCTAGCACAGATACGCAGTATTTT. Protein sequence: CASSYTESASTDTQYF.